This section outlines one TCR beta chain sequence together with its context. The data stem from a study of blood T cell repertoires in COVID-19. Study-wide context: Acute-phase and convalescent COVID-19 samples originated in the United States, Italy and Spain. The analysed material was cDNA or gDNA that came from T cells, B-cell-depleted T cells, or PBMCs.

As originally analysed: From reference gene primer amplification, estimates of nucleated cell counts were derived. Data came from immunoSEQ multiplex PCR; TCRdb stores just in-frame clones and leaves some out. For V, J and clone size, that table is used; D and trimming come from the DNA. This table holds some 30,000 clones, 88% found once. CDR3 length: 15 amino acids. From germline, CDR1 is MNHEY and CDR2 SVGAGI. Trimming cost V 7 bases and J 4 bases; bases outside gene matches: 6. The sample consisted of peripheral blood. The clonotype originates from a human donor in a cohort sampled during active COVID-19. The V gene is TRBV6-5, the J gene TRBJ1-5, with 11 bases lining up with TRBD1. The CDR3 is CASTVGTGGNQPQHF. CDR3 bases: TGTGCCAGCACTGTCGGGACAGGGGGGAATCAGCCCCAGCATTTT.